One sample yielded the 18 T cell receptor beta chains listed below, sequenced in a study of blood T cell repertoires in COVID-19. Sequenced by immunoSEQ multiplex PCR; TCRdb stores in-frame clones only, minus some. The sample includes a few hundred thousand clones, approximately 87% seen only once; the top ten take roughly 2.2%. Sequenced input: peripheral blood. The receptors come from a woman aged 45-65 years with acute or convalescent COVID-19.

The chain employs TRBV6-2 or TRBV6-3 and TRBJ2-7; 10 bases agree with TRBD2. From germline, CDR1 is MNHEY and CDR2 SVGEGT. The CDR3 is made up of 17 amino acids. Trimming cost V 2 bases and J 3 bases; bases outside gene matches: 10. CDR3 region: CASSYVLAGEVHYEQYF. The CDR3 DNA sequence: TGTGCCAGCAGTTACGTCCTAGCGGGAGAAGTACACTACGAGCAGTACTTC.

The chain links TRBV5-1 to TRBJ2-2; 7 positions agree with TRBD2. The germline V gene has CDR1 SGHRS and CDR2 YFSETQ. Germline trimming cut 3 bases from V and 4 bases from J; bases unmatched to any gene: 6. This CDR3 comprises 15 residues. The CDR3 region has the DNA TGCGCCAGCAGCTCCCTGCGGGGGTCCACCGGGGAGCTGTTTTTT. Amino acids: CASSSLRGSTGELFF.

This clone was picked up one time. The chain couples TRBV29-1 to TRBJ2-3, with 7 positions matching TRBD2. CDR3 length: 14 residues. From germline, CDR1 is SQVTM and CDR2 ANQGSEA. The V gene end was trimmed by 3 bases and the J gene end by 5 bases; junction bases not matched to a gene: 8. CDR3 loop: CSVEGLRAEDTQYF. The CDR3 nucleotides read TGCAGCGTTGAGGGACTACGAGCGGAAGATACGCAGTATTTT.

The CDR3 sequence is CASSIFTGGTYGYTF. Here the CDR3 DNA reads TGTGCCAGTAGTATTTTTACAGGGGGGACTTATGGCTACACCTTC. The V call is TRBV19, the J call TRBJ1-2, with TRBD1 matching over 8 bases. The CDR3 runs 15 residues. Per the germline V gene, CDR1 is LNHDA and CDR2 is SQIVND (reference sequence). V gave up 3 bases and J gave up 5 bases; unmatched junction bases: 8.

The chain combines TRBV27 with TRBJ2-2, with 9 nucleotides matching TRBD2. The CDR3 has 17 amino acids. V lost 4 bases and J lost 1; bases outside the gene matches: 7. Germline CDR1 is MNHEY and CDR2 is SMNVEV (reference sequence). Here the CDR3 DNA reads TGTGCCAGCAGTTCTCTAGCGGGGTCCTGGAACACCGGGGAGCTGTTTTTT. It is translated as CASSSLAGSWNTGELFF.

CDR3 residues: CATEGLGTDTQYF. CDR3 DNA: TGTGCCACCGAGGGACTAGGCACAGATACGCAGTATTTT. The chain couples TRBV10-3 to TRBJ2-3, with 8 bases aligning to TRBD2. CDR3 length equals 13 residues. Germline trimming cut 10 bases from V and 1 base from J; bases unmatched to any gene: 4. Germline-derived CDR1 and CDR2 are ENHRY and SYGVKD.

This chain uses TRBV30 with TRBJ1-2; D gene ambiguous. The CDR3 contains 14 residues. The V end was cut by 0 bases, the J end by 2 bases, with 10 bases between. Germline CDR1 is GTSNPN and CDR2 is SVGIG (reference sequence). The CDR3 DNA reads TGTGCCTGGAGTGTAGGATCAGGCAACTATGGCTACACCTTC. The encoded protein is CAWSVGSGNYGYTF.

The chain uses TRBV30 and TRBJ1-1, with TRBD1 identical over 9 bases. The CDR3 extends over 13 amino acids. The germline V gene has CDR1 GTSNPN and CDR2 SVGIG (reference sequence). V gave up 4 bases and J gave up 7 bases; unmatched junction bases: 7. The CDR3, as DNA: TGTGCCTGGAATGTCAGGGGACAGGGTGAAGCTTTCTTT. This sequence encodes CAWNVRGQGEAFF.

This chain links TRBV19 with TRBJ2-1, with 9 bases fitting TRBD2. Losses at the gene ends were 5 bases for V and 9 bases for J; bases not matched to a gene: 20. Germline CDR1 LNHDA, CDR2 SQIVND (reference sequence). The CDR3 spans 18 residues. The CDR3 nucleotides are TGTGCCAGTAGTTATATATTGGAGATTAGCGGGAGACCCTTTGAGCAGTTCTTC. Translated: CASSYILEISGRPFEQFF.

The rearrangement uses TRBV4-3 and TRBJ2-3, with TRBD2 matching 9 bases. Germline-derived CDR1 and CDR2 are LGHNA and YSLEER. V was clipped by 0 bases and J by 4 bases; unmatched bases: 11. The CDR3 has 18 amino acids. CDR3 residues: CASSQEAGGRFLSDTQYF. CDR3 nucleotide sequence: TGCGCCAGCAGCCAAGAAGCGGGGGGCCGCTTTTTGTCAGATACGCAGTATTTT.

The chain carries TRBV3-1 (or the pseudogene TRBV3-2) and TRBJ1-2, with 10 nucleotides matching TRBD1. This CDR3 has 16 amino acids. Germline CDR1 and CDR2: LGHDT and YNNKEL (reference sequence). V lost 2 bases and J lost 4; bases outside the gene matches: 7. The CDR3 spells CASSQRDRGRGYGYTF. In DNA, the CDR3 is TGTGCCAGCAGCCAACGAGACAGGGGGCGAGGCTATGGCTACACCTTC.

The V and J genes are TRBV6-5 and TRBJ2-4; the D gene is possibly TRBD1 (5 bases). Trimming pared 2 bases from V and 0 bases from J, leaving 11 bases between. The CDR3 loop spans 16 amino acids. Germline V gene data show CDR1 as MNHEY and CDR2 as SVGAGI. This CDR3 reads CASSYAAGIAKNIQYF. In nucleotides, the CDR3 is TGTGCCAGCAGTTACGCGGCAGGGATAGCCAAAAACATTCAGTACTTC.

The sample holds many counts of this clone. Other DNA sequences from this sample encode an identical CDR3 as well. The CDR3 is CATSDLSDNTDTQYF. DNA of the CDR3: TGTGCCACCAGTGATTTATCGGACAACACAGATACGCAGTATTTT. The chain has TRBV24-1 and TRBJ2-3, with D possibly being TRBD1 (5 bases). The CDR3 totals 15 residues. Trimming cost V 1 base and J 2 bases, with 9 bases left between them. CDR1 KGHDR and CDR2 SFDVKD come from the germline V gene.

V gene TRBV29-1 combines with J gene TRBJ2-5; no firm D call. The V end lost 7 bases, the J end lost 4 bases, and 13 bases lay between the germline ends. Germline-derived CDR1 and CDR2 are SQVTM and ANQGSEA. The CDR3 sequence is 12 residues long. CDR3 amino acids: CSARVRGETQYF. CDR3 DNA sequence: TGCAGCGCCCGGGTAAGAGGAGAGACCCAGTACTTC.

The chain is built from TRBV27 and TRBJ1-2; a weak D match, TRBD1 (6 bases). Between the trimmed V and J ends, which lost 3 bases and 4 bases, there was a span of 12 bases. The germline CDR1 and CDR2 sequences are MNHEY and SMNVEV (reference sequence). CDR3 length: 14 residues. The CDR3 loop reads CASSFQGKGYGYTF. As DNA, the CDR3 is TGTGCCAGCAGTTTCCAGGGGAAGGGCTATGGCTACACCTTC.

This clone appeared a single time. The rearrangement joins TRBV3-1 (or the pseudogene TRBV3-2) to TRBJ1-1; 8 positions agree with TRBD1. CDR3 length equals 15 residues. Trimming removed 3 bases from V and 3 bases from J; junction bases left unmatched: 6. The germline CDR1 and CDR2 sequences are LGHDT and YNNKEL (reference sequence). The DNA for the CDR3 is TGTGCCAGCAGCCACGCTCTACAGGGGGACACTGAAGCTTTCTTT. This sequence encodes CASSHALQGDTEAFF.

This chain connects TRBV6-2 or TRBV6-3 to TRBJ2-7, with TRBD1 matching over 7 bases. This CDR3 spans 14 amino acids. V was clipped by 2 bases and J by 3 bases; unmatched bases: 4. Germline V gene lookup returns CDR1 MNHEY and CDR2 SVGEGT. This CDR3 reads CASSYGTAYYEQYF. CDR3 sequence (DNA): TGTGCCAGCAGTTACGGGACAGCTTACTACGAGCAGTACTTC.

The rearrangement links TRBV29-1 to TRBJ2-7, with TRBD2 matching 9 bases. The CDR3 length is 15 residues. J was trimmed by 9 bases and V by 0 bases; bases with no gene match: 12. Germline CDR1 is SQVTM and CDR2 is ANQGSEA. Here the CDR3 DNA reads TGCAGCGTTGAAGATGGGGCGGGAGGGCCTTATAGGCAGTACTTC. Protein sequence: CSVEDGAGGPYRQYF.